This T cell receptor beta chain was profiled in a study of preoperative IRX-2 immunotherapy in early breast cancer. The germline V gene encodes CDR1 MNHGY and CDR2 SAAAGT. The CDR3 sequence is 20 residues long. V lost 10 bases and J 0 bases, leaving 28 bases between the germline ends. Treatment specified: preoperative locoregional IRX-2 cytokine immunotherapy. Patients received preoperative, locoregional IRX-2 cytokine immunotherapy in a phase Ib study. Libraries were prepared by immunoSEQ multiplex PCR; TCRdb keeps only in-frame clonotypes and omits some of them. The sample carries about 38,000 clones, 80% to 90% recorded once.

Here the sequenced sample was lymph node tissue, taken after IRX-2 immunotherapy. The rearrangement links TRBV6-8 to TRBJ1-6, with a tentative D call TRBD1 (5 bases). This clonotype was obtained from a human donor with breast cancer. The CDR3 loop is CATSRTPGTDDSSYNSPLHF. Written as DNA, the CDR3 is TGTGCCACTTCGCGGACCCCCGGGACCGATGATAGCTCCTATAATTCACCCCTCCACTTT.